This is a list of T cell receptor beta chains from one sample in a study of cytomegalovirus exposure and HLA in healthy donors. Sequencing used immunoSEQ multiplex PCR; TCRdb keeps in-frame clones, though not all of them. The top ten hold around 14% of the sample, which has fewer than 200,000 clones, approximately 78% seen once. Sequencing was done on a sample of PBMCs. The receptor set was obtained from a woman aged 25 to 39 in good health and CMV-seropositive. CDR3s include the opening cysteine and the closing phenylalanine or tryptophan. D genes are given only for firm matches. Clone size appears in some rows only: once, few, many, or a class for an expanded clone.

>TRBJ2-7|TRBD1|once|TRBV4-1
TGCGCCAGCAGCCTCTTAAGAGACAGGGGGGGCGAGCAGTACTTC
CASSLLRDRGGEQYF
>TRBJ1-1|.|.|TRBV19
TGTGCCAGTACCGCCCGAAGGAGGGGAGGGAACACTGAAGCTTTCTTT
CASTARRRGGNTEAFF
>TRBJ2-5|.|.|TRBV11-3
TGTGCCAGCAGCTCTATCGGGGGGCCTCAAGAGACCCAGTACTTC
CASSSIGGPQETQYF
>TRBJ2-5|TRBD2|.|TRBV28
TGTGCCAGCATCGGGGGGTGGGGTCATGAGACCCAGTACTTC
CASIGGWGHETQYF
>TRBJ2-7|TRBD2|.|TRBV5-1
TGCGCCAGCAGCCCGGGACTAGCGGGAGTAAGCTACGAGCAGTACTTC
CASSPGLAGVSYEQYF
>TRBJ1-6|TRBD1|.|TRBV19
TGTGCCAGTAGTATAGGGGACAGGGTCTCTTCACCCCTCCACTTT
CASSIGDRVSSPLHF
>TRBJ2-2|.|.|TRBV6-6
TGTGCCAGCAGTTACGGCGGGGGCGCGCGGTTCGGGGAGCTGTTTTTT
CASSYGGGARFGELFF
>TRBJ2-7|TRBD2|.|TRBV4-3
TGCGCCAGCAGCTCTAGCGGGAGCTACGAGCAGTACTTC
CASSSSGSYEQYF
>TRBJ2-7|.|.|TRBV5-5
TGTGCCAGCAGCTTGGCGGGAAAGTACGAGCAGTACTTC
CASSLAGKYEQYF
>TRBJ2-3|TRBD2|few|TRBV6-4
TGTGCCAGCAGTGTAAGCGGGGGAGAGGCAGATACGCAGTATTTT
CASSVSGGEADTQYF
>TRBJ2-5|TRBD1|.|TRBV5-6
TGTGCCAGCAGCCAAGGGACAGGGAGGGAGACCCAGTACTTC
CASSQGTGRETQYF
>TRBJ1-3|.|.|TRBV9
TGTGCCAGCACCCAGGAGGGGGGAAACACCATATATTTT
CASTQEGGNTIYF
>TRBJ1-1|.|.|TRBV29-1
TGCAGCGTTTATTCGCTAGGGAGGAACACTGAAGCTTTCTTT
CSVYSLGRNTEAFF
>TRBJ1-2|TRBD1|.|TRBV4-1
TGCGCCAGCAGCCCAAGTGGGTTTCCCGGGACAGGGGGCATCCGTGGCTACACCTTC
CASSPSGFPGTGGIRGYTF
>TRBJ2-5|TRBD1|.|TRBV18
TGTGCCAGCTCAGAACCGGGACAGCTTAAAGAGACCCAGTACTTC
CASSEPGQLKETQYF
>TRBJ2-4|TRBD2|.|TRBV4-1
TGCGCCAGCAGCCAAGCGGGACTAGCTGGGGACATTCAGTACTTC
CASSQAGLAGDIQYF
>TRBJ2-7|TRBD2|.|TRBV19
TGTGCCAGTAGTAGTGGAGCGGGAGTTTCAAACGAGCAGTACTTC
CASSSGAGVSNEQYF
>TRBJ2-5|TRBD1|.|TRBV10-3
TGTGCCATCAGTGAGTCGGTACAGGGGAGAGAGACCCAGTACTTC
CAISESVQGRETQYF
>TRBJ2-7|.|.|TRBV7-8
TGTGCCAGCAGCTTATTCCGGGGAGAGAACTACGAGCAGTACTTC
CASSLFRGENYEQYF
>TRBJ1-1|.|once|TRBV10-3
TGTGCCATCAGCTATGGGGGGAGCGACACTGAAGCTTTCTTT
CAISYGGSDTEAFF
>TRBJ2-3|TRBD2|.|TRBV7-9
TGTGCCAGCAGCTTCCCGATAGCGGGGGGCACAGATACGCAGTATTTT
CASSFPIAGGTDTQYF
>TRBJ2-3|.|.|TRBV10-1
TGCGCCAGCAGTGCCGACGGGACAGATACGCAGTATTTT
CASSADGTDTQYF